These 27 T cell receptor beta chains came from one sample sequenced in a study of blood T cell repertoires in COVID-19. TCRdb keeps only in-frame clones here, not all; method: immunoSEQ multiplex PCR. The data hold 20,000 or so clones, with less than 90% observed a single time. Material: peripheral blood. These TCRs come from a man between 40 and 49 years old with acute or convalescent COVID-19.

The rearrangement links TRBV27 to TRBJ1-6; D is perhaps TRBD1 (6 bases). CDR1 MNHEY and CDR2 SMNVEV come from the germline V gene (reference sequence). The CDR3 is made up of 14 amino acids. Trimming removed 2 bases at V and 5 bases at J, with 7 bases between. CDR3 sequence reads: CASSLRGNNSPLHF. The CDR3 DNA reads TGTGCCAGCAGTTTAAGGGGGAATAATTCACCCCTCCACTTT.

The CDR3 nucleotides are TGTGCCAGCAGTTACCGGACAGGGCAAAACACCATATATTTT. Translating gives CASSYRTGQNTIYF. V is TRBV6-5 and J is TRBJ1-3; 8 bases fit TRBD1. The CDR3 has 14 residues. The germline gives CDR1 MNHEY, CDR2 SVGAGI. V trimming: 2 bases; J trimming: 6 bases; junction bases outside the gene matches: 3.

The CDR3 sequence: CASRTSGDYEQYF. The DNA of the CDR3 is TGTGCCAGCCGGACTAGCGGGGACTACGAGCAGTACTTC. The chain carries TRBV6-5 and TRBJ2-7; 12 bases agree with TRBD2. This CDR3 region has 13 residues. Trimming removed 8 bases from V and 3 bases from J; junction bases left unmatched: 2. Germline loops: CDR1 MNHEY, CDR2 SVGAGI.

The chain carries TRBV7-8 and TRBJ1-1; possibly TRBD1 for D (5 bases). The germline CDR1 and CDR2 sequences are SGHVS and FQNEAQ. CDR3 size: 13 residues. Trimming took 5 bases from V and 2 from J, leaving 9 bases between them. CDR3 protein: CASSLGANTEAFF. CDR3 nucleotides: TGTGCCAGCAGCCTAGGGGCCAACACTGAAGCTTTCTTT.

CDR3 bases: TGTGCCAGCAGCTTTGGACAGGGAGGCTACACCTTC. It specifies CASSFGQGGYTF. The chain is built from TRBV7-3 and TRBJ1-2; 8 bases are a match to TRBD1. Trimming cost V 3 bases and J 8 bases; bases outside gene matches: 2. This CDR3 is built from 12 residues. Germline V lookup: CDR1 SGHTA, CDR2 FQGTGA. The variable domain in full, completed from reference TRBV7-3 and TRBJ1-2, reads GAGVSQTPSNKVTEKGKYVELRCDPISGHTALYWYRQSLGQGPEFLIYFQGTGAADDSGLPNDRFFAVRPEGSVSTLKIQRTERGDSAVYLCASSFGQGGYTFGSGTRLTVV.

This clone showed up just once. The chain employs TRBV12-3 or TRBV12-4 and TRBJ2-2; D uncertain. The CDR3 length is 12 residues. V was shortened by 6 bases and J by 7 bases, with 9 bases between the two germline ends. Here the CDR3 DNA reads TGTGCCAGCAGGGAGTCGTTCGGGGAGCTGTTTTTT. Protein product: CASRESFGELFF.

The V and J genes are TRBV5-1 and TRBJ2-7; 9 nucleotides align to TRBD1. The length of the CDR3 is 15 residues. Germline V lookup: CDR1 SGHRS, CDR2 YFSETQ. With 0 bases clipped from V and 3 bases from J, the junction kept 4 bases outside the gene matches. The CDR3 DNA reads TGCGCCAGCAGCTTGGTAGGGACAGGGAGCTACGAGCAGTACTTC. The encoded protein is CASSLVGTGSYEQYF.

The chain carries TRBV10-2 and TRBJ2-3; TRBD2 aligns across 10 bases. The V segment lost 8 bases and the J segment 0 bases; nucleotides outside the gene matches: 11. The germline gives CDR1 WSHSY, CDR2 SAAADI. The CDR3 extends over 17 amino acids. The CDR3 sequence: CASSTRTSGKSTDTQYF. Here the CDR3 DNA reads TGCGCCAGCTCGACTCGGACTAGCGGCAAGAGCACAGATACGCAGTATTTT.

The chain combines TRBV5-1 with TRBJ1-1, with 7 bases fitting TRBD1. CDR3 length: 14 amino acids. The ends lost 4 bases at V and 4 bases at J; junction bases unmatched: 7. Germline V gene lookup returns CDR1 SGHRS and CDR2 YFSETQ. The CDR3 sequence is CASSLDRRGTEAFF. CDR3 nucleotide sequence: TGCGCCAGCAGCCTGGACAGGAGGGGCACTGAAGCTTTCTTT.

The DNA for the CDR3 is TGCGCCAGCAGCTTGAACAGACGTAACACTGAAGCTTTCTTT. The encoded protein is CASSLNRRNTEAFF. This rearrangement joins TRBV5-1 to TRBJ1-1; D is unclear. The CDR3 has 14 residues. The germline gives CDR1 SGHRS, CDR2 YFSETQ. Trimming left V 1 base short and J 2 bases short, with 9 bases between.

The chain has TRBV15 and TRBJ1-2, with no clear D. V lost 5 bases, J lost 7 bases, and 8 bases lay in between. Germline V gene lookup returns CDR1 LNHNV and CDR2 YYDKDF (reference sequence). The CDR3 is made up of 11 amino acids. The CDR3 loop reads CATSGPPGYTF. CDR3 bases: TGTGCCACCAGCGGGCCCCCTGGCTACACCTTC.

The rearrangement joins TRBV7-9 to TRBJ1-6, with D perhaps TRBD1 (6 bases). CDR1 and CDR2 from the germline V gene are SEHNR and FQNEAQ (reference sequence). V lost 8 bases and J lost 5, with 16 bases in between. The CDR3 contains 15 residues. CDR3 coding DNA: TGTGCCAGCGGTCAATGGAGGACAGATAATTCACCCCTCCACTTT. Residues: CASGQWRTDNSPLHF.

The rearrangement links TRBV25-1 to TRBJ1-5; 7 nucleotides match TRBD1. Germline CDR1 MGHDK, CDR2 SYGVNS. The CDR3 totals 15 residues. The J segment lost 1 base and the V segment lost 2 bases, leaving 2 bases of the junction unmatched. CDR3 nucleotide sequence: TGTGCCAGCAGTGAACCGGGACAGAGCAATCAGCCCCAGCATTTT. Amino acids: CASSEPGQSNQPQHF.

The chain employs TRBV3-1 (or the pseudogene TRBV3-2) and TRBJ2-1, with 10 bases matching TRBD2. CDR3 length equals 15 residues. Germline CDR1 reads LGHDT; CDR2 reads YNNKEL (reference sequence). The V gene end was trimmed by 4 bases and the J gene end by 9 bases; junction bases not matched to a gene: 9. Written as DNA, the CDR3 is TGTGCCAGCAGCCTTACTAGCGGGGCCTACTCTGAGCAGTTCTTC. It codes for CASSLTSGAYSEQFF.

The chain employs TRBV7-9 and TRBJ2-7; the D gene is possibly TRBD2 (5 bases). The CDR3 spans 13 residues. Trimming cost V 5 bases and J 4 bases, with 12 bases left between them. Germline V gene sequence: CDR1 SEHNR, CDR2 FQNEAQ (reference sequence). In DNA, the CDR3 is TGTGCCAGCAGCAAGGAAAGGACTTACGAGCAGTACTTC. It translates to CASSKERTYEQYF. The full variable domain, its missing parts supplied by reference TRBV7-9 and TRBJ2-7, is DTGVSQNPRHKITKRGQNVTFRCDPISEHNRLYWYRQTLGQGPEFLTYFQNEAQLEKSRLLSDRFSAERPKGSFSTLEIQRTEQGDSAMYLCASSKERTYEQYFGPGTRLTVT.

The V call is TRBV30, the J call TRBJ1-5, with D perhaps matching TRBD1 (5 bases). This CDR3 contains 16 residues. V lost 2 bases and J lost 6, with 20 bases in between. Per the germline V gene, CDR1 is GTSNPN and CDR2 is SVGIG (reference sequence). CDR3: CAWSRKTTGGSQPQHF. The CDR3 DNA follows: TGTGCCTGGAGTAGAAAGACGACGGGGGGTAGTCAGCCCCAGCATTTT.

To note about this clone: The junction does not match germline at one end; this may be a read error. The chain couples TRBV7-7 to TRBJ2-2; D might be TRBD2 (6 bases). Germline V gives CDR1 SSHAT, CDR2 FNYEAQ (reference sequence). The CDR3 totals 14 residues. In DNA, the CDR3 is TGTGCTAGCAGCCACACTAGCAACACCGGGGAGCTGTTTTTT. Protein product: CASSHTSNTGELFF.

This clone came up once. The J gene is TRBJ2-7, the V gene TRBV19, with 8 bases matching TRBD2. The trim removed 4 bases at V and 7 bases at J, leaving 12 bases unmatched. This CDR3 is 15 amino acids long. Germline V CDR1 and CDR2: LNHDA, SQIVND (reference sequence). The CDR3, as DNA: TGTGCCAGTAGTACGGGGACTAGGGGTGAATCGGAGCAGTACTTC. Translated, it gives CASSTGTRGESEQYF.

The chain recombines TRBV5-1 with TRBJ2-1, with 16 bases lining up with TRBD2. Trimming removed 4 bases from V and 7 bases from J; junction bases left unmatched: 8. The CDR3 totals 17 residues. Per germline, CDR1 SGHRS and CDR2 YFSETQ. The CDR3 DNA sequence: TGCGCCAGCAGCCAAGGGACTAGCGGGGGGGCCGGTAATGAGCAGTTCTTC. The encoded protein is CASSQGTSGGAGNEQFF. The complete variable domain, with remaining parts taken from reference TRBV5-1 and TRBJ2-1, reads KAGVTQTPRYLIKTRGQQVTLSCSPISGHRSVSWYQQTPGQGLQFLFEYFSETQRNKGNFPGRFSGRQFSNSRSEMNVSTLELGDSALYLCASSQGTSGGAGNEQFFGPGTRLTVL.

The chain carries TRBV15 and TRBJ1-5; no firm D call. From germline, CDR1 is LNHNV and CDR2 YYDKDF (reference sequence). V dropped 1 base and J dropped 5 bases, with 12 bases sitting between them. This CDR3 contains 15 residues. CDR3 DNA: TGTGCCACCAGCAGAGCGGCGGACTCTGATCAGCCCCAGCATTTT. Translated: CATSRAADSDQPQHF.

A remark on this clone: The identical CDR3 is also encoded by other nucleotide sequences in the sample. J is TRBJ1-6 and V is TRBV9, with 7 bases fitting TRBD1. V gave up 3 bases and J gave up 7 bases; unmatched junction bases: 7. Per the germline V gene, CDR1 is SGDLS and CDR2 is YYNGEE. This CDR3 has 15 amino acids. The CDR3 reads CASSATGTENSPLHF. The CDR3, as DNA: TGTGCCAGCAGCGCGACCGGGACAGAAAATTCACCCCTCCACTTT.

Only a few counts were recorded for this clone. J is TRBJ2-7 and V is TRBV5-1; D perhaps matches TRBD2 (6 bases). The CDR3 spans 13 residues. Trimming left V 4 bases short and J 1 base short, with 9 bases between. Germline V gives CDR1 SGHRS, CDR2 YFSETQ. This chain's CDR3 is CASSVGLSYEQYF. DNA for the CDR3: TGCGCCAGCAGCGTCGGACTATCCTACGAGCAGTACTTC.

As DNA, the CDR3 is TGTGCCAGCAGTTTCGGGACTCTATATGGCTACACCTTC. Protein sequence: CASSFGTLYGYTF. The chain carries TRBV6-2 or TRBV6-3 and TRBJ1-2; weak D call: TRBD1 (5 bases). This CDR3 comprises 13 residues. V was pared by 4 bases and J by 5 bases, with 11 bases between. Germline-derived CDR1 and CDR2 are MNHEY and SVGEGT.

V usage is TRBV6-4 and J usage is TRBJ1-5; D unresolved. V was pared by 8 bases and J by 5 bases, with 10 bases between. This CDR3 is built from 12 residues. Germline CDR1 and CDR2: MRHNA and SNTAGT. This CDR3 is CASWGDHQPQHF. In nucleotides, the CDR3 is TGTGCCAGCTGGGGAGACCATCAGCCCCAGCATTTT.

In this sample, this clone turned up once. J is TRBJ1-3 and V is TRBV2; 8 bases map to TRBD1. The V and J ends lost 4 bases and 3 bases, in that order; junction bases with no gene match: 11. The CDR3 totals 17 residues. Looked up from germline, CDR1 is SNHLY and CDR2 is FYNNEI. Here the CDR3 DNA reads TGTGCCAGCAGTGCCCTTGGACAGGGCGATCGTGGAAACACCATATATTTT. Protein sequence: CASSALGQGDRGNTIYF.

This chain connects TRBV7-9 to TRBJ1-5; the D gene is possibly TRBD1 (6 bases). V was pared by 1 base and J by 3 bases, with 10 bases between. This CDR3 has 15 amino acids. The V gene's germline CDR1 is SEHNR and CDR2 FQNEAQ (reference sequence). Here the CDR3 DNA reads TGTGCCAGCAGCTTAGAAGGGGGTCTCAATCAGCCCCAGCATTTT. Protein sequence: CASSLEGGLNQPQHF.

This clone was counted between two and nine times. CDR3 residues: CASSPEGLTGTIYF. CDR3 sequence (DNA): TGTGCCAGCAGCCCCGAGGGCCTGACGGGCACCATATATTTT. The chain joins TRBV11-3 to TRBJ1-3, with no clear D. CDR3 length: 14 amino acids. The germline V gene has CDR1 SGHNT and CDR2 YENEEA. V was trimmed by 5 bases and J by 9 bases, leaving 17 bases between them.